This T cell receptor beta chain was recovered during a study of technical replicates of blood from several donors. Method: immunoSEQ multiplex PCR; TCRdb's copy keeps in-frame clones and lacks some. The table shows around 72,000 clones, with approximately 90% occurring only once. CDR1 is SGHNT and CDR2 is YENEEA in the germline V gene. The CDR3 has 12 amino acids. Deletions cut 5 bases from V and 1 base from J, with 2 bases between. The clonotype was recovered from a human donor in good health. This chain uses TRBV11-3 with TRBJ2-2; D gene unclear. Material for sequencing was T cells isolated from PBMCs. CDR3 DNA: TGTGCCAGCAGCCTGAACACCGGGGAGCTGTTTTTT. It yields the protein CASSLNTGELFF.